A single sample is the source of the 20 T cell receptor beta chains below, sequenced in a study of blood T cell repertoires in COVID-19. Clones were sequenced by immunoSEQ multiplex PCR, and TCRdb holds only the in-frame ones, with some missing. The sample includes roughly 110,000 clones, 80% to 90% seen only once; the top ten take 3% to 4%. The specimen sequenced was peripheral blood. All receptors come from a man aged 35 to 55 with acute or convalescent COVID-19.

This chain links TRBV6-1 with TRBJ1-1, with 8 bases matching TRBD1. Per the germline V gene, CDR1 is MNHNS and CDR2 is SASEGT. Trimming removed 4 bases from V and 0 bases from J; junction bases left unmatched: 16. The CDR3 is 19 amino acids. The CDR3 DNA sequence: TGTGCCAGCAGTGCCGACAGGGGAATCGAGGGGACTATGAACACTGAAGCTTTCTTT. It yields the protein CASSADRGIEGTMNTEAFF.

This rearrangement joins TRBV7-9 to TRBJ1-2; 7 bases fit TRBD1. V was pared by 5 bases and J by 6 bases, with 3 bases of the junction left unmatched. This CDR3 is built from 12 residues. CDR1 and CDR2 from the germline V gene are SEHNR and FQNEAQ (reference sequence). The CDR3 is CASSPQGHGYTF. CDR3 nucleotides: TGTGCCAGCAGCCCACAGGGGCATGGCTACACCTTC.

The rearrangement uses TRBV9 and TRBJ2-2; D possibly corresponds to TRBD2 (5 bases). The CDR3 has 16 amino acids. Germline CDR1 is SGDLS and CDR2 is YYNGEE. Trimming left V 3 bases short and J 0 bases short, with 12 bases between. The CDR3 spells CASSEVEGSNTGELFF. CDR3 DNA sequence: TGTGCCAGCAGCGAGGTCGAGGGATCGAACACCGGGGAGCTGTTTTTT.

The rearrangement uses TRBV2 and TRBJ1-5; 9 positions match TRBD1. CDR1 and CDR2 from the germline V gene are SNHLY and FYNNEI. With V trimmed by 5 bases and J by 7 bases, 6 bases remained unmatched. The CDR3 spans 14 residues. CDR3 coding DNA: TGTGCCAGCAGTACGGGACAGGGAGCGCAGCCCCAGCATTTT. It encodes CASSTGQGAQPQHF.

V usage is TRBV24-1 and J usage is TRBJ2-2, with 9 bases identical to TRBD1. V dropped 0 bases and J dropped 4; count of bases not matched to a gene: 5. This CDR3 contains 17 residues. Germline V gene sequence: CDR1 KGHDR, CDR2 SFDVKD. CDR3 in DNA: TGTGCCACCAGTGATTTGGCCGGGACAGGGATCACCGGGGAGCTGTTTTTT. Protein sequence: CATSDLAGTGITGELFF.

The J gene is TRBJ1-2, the V gene TRBV2, with D uncertain. The CDR3 consists of 14 residues. The ends were cut back, 3 bases at V and 5 bases at J, with 13 bases in the middle. Germline V CDR1 and CDR2: SNHLY, FYNNEI. CDR3 sequence: CASSENRQAYGYTF. The DNA for the CDR3 is TGTGCCAGCAGTGAGAATAGGCAGGCTTATGGCTACACCTTC.

V usage is TRBV20-1 and J usage is TRBJ2-7; 10 bases are a match to TRBD2. J lost 6 bases, V lost 3 bases, and 11 bases had no gene match. The CDR3 contains 15 residues. Germline lookup yields CDR1 DFQATT and CDR2 SNEGSKA (reference sequence). The CDR3 loop is CSASGDSGGAAEQYF. Here the CDR3 DNA reads TGCAGTGCTAGTGGCGACAGCGGGGGGGCCGCCGAGCAGTACTTC.

The chain recombines TRBV13 with TRBJ2-3, with D possibly being TRBD1 (6 bases). Germline CDR1 is PRHDT and CDR2 is FYEKMQ (reference sequence). CDR3 length: 15 amino acids. The V end was cut by 2 bases, the J end by 0 bases, with 9 bases between. The CDR3 DNA sequence: TGTGCCAGCAGCTTAATGGGGGCTAGCACAGATACGCAGTATTTT. Its protein is CASSLMGASTDTQYF. The full variable domain, rest sourced from reference TRBV13 and TRBJ2-3, is AAGVIQSPRHLIKEKRETATLKCYPIPRHDTVYWYQQGPGQDPQFLISFYEKMQSDKGSIPDRFSAQQFSDYHSELNMSSLELGDSALYFCASSLMGASTDTQYFGPGTRLTVL.

V gene TRBV9 combines with J gene TRBJ2-3, with 8 bases identical to TRBD2. Germline loops: CDR1 SGDLS, CDR2 YYNGEE. This CDR3 region has 17 residues. V lost 4 bases to trimming and J lost 0 bases; unmatched junction nucleotides: 10. Here the CDR3 DNA reads TGTGCCAGCAGCCAACGGGGGGGCGGAACTAGCACAGATACGCAGTATTTT. It translates to CASSQRGGGTSTDTQYF.

This chain links TRBV7-3 with TRBJ1-2; 8 positions match TRBD1. The J segment lost 5 bases and the V segment lost 6 bases, leaving 5 bases of the junction unmatched. The CDR3 is 13 residues long. Germline V lookup: CDR1 SGHTA, CDR2 FQGTGA. CDR3 nucleotide sequence: TGTGCCAGCAGTCCGGACAGGGAGTATGGCTACACCTTC. Its translation is CASSPDREYGYTF.

DNA of the CDR3: TGTGCCAGCAGCTTGCGGGGGATCACAGATACGCAGTATTTT. It specifies CASSLRGITDTQYF. This chain connects TRBV5-5 to TRBJ2-3; D may be TRBD2 (6 bases). The V end was cut by 1 base, the J end by 2 bases, with 8 bases between. This CDR3 has 14 amino acids. From germline, CDR1 is SGHKS and CDR2 YYEKEE (reference sequence).

This clone occurred once. The genes are TRBV14 and TRBJ2-7; a possible D gene is TRBD1 (6 bases). The ends were cut back, 0 bases at V and 8 bases at J, with 11 bases in the middle. Germline V CDR1 and CDR2: SGHDN, FVKESK. This CDR3 spans 13 amino acids. The CDR3 protein is CASSQEGGRKQYF. In DNA form, the CDR3 reads TGTGCCAGCAGCCAAGAAGGGGGACGAAAGCAGTACTTC.

The chain joins TRBV18 to TRBJ2-7; maybe TRBD2 (5 bases). From germline, CDR1 is KGHSH and CDR2 LQKENI. The CDR3 sequence is 17 residues long. V was pared by 2 bases and J by 0 bases, with 17 bases between. Here the CDR3 reads CASSPDYQGLPSYEQYF. The CDR3, as DNA: TGTGCCAGCTCACCAGACTATCAAGGACTCCCCTCCTACGAGCAGTACTTC.

The gene calls are TRBV27 and TRBJ1-4, with unresolved D. This CDR3 is built from 16 residues. V was cut by 1 base and J by 7 bases, with 16 bases left in between. Germline V CDR1 and CDR2: MNHEY, SMNVEV (reference sequence). CDR3 bases: TGTGCCAGCAGTTTATGGAGTGCTCGGGGTGTTGAAAAACTGTTTTTT. This codes for CASSLWSARGVEKLFF.

CDR3 in DNA: TGTGCCTGGAGTCGGGACATCACCTACGAGCAGTACTTC. It codes for CAWSRDITYEQYF. The chain employs TRBV30 and TRBJ2-7; TRBD1 is a possible D gene (6 bases). The germline V and J ends were trimmed by 2 bases and 2 bases, with 10 bases remaining between them. Per germline, CDR1 GTSNPN and CDR2 SVGIG (reference sequence). The CDR3 totals 13 residues.

The V call is TRBV27, the J call TRBJ2-7; D possibly corresponds to TRBD2 (7 bases). This CDR3 comprises 15 residues. CDR1 is MNHEY, CDR2 SMNVEV, per germline (reference sequence). V lost 2 bases and J lost 2, with 13 bases in between. The CDR3 loop reads CASSLKGEGPYEQYF. The CDR3 DNA is TGTGCCAGCAGTTTAAAGGGGGAGGGACCCTACGAGCAGTACTTC.

This chain's CDR3 is CASSPTSSSGTDTQYF. CDR3 sequence (DNA): TGCGCCAGCAGCCCTACCTCTAGTTCTGGTACAGATACGCAGTATTTT. The rearrangement joins TRBV4-1 to TRBJ2-3; D remains ambiguous. CDR1 is MGHRA, CDR2 YSYEKL, per germline. This CDR3 is 16 amino acids long. The ends were cut back, 4 bases at V and 3 bases at J, with 17 bases in the middle.

The chain joins TRBV29-1 to TRBJ2-5, with a possible D match to TRBD1 (6 bases). CDR1 SQVTM and CDR2 ANQGSEA come from the germline V gene. This CDR3 is built from 13 residues. The V end lost 4 bases, the J end lost 4 bases, and 13 bases lay between the germline ends. The CDR3 coding sequence is TGCAGCGTTGTCAGGGGAAAGGGAGAGACCCAGTACTTC. Translated, it gives CSVVRGKGETQYF.

The V call is TRBV12-3 or TRBV12-4, the J call TRBJ2-5; maybe TRBD2 (6 bases). The V gene lost 6 bases and the J gene lost 5 bases, with 10 bases spanning the gap. There are 12 residues in the CDR3. The CDR3 DNA follows: TGTGCCAGCAGACGTGCGGGGGAGACCCAGTACTTC. This codes for CASRRAGETQYF.

J is TRBJ2-3 and V is TRBV4-1; D remains ambiguous. Trimming cost V 1 base and J 6 bases, with 11 bases left between them. The CDR3 covers 14 residues. Germline CDR1 MGHRA, CDR2 YSYEKL. The CDR3 DNA sequence: TGCGCCAGCAGCCAAGGACACGGTGCGGATACGCAGTATTTT. The encoded protein is CASSQGHGADTQYF.